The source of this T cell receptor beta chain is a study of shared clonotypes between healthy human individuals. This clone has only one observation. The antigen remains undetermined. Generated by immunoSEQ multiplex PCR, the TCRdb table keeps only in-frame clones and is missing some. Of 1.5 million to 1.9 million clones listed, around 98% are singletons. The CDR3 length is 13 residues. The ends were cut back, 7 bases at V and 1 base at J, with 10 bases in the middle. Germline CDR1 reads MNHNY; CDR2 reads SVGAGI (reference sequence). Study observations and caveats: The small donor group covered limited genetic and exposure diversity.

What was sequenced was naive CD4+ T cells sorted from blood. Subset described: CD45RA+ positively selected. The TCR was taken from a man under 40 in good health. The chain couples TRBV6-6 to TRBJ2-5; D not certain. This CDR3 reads CASTPEIQETQYF. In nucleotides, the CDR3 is TGTGCCAGCACACCAGAGATCCAAGAGACCCAGTACTTC.